The clone carrying this T cell receptor (beta chain) was seen more than once but under ten times. The antigen is not known. The CDR3 has 13 residues. Germline assignment: CDR1 SGHKS and CDR2 YYEKEE (reference sequence). V shed 6 bases and J shed 7 bases, with 14 bases lying between them. The data were taken from a study of beta chain features in type 1 diabetes. The study's findings and limits: People with Type 1 diabetes carried modestly yet significantly shorter TCRB CDR3s in all four CD4+ subsets. Over-representation of high TCR-expressing cells was a possible consequence of cDNA sequencing. Patients with type 1 diabetes showed fewer VDJ junction insertions and more deletions.

Averaging approximately 0.11 L, one heparinised blood draw was given by each donor. Without exception, sorted populations had purity beyond 98%. Of the isolated RNA, all was reverse transcribed, and so the sequenced material was expressed TCRB transcripts. Profiled with immunoSEQ multiplex PCR; TCRdb holds only in-frame clones, not every one. Seen here are hundreds of thousands of clones, around 15% observed once, and the top ten hold around 0.022%. The sequenced sample consisted of naive CD4+ T cells from blood. This clonotype was obtained from a man aged 18 to 29 with type 1 diabetes. This chain uses TRBV5-5 with TRBJ1-5, with D perhaps TRBD1 (5 bases). CDR3 nucleotide sequence: TGTGCCAGCAACACGGACCGGGGCCAGCCCCAGCATTTT. Its protein is CASNTDRGQPQHF.